Listed below are T cell receptor beta chains from one sample, sequenced in a study of T-cell reconstitution after alpha-beta-depleted transplantation in children. Using its own MiXCR run on the PCR reads, TCRdb lists one record per CDR3 protein. The sample holds about 460,000 distinct CDR3 sequences; 8% to 11% are singletons and the top ten take just over 2%. The sample consisted of PBMCs, taken before TCRalphabeta/CD19-depleted stem cell transplant. Every receptor here comes from a child aged 2-15 years with inherited bone marrow failure, due to receive a stem cell transplant. Each CDR3 is given with its conserved first and last residue. The D gene is left open where the match is weak. The size entry is marked missing in some rows and otherwise reads once, few, many or a size class.

TRBV12-3/TRBV12-4	TRBJ1-5	many	.	15	TGTGCCAGCAGCCCAGCGGGGGGGAGCAATCAGCCCCAGCATTTT	CASSPAGGSNQPQHF
TRBV12-3/TRBV12-4	TRBJ1-2	many	.	14	TGTGCCAGCAGTGAAGAAGGGTCGAACTATGGCTACACCTTC	CASSEEGSNYGYTF
TRBV5-1	TRBJ2-7	many	TRBD2	15	TGCGCCAGCAGCTTGGACCTAGCGGGAGGGAGAGAGCAGTACTTC	CASSLDLAGGREQYF
TRBV5-6	TRBJ2-1	many	TRBD1	15	TGTGCCAGCAGAACCGGGACAGGGGAAATTTGGGAGCAGTTCTTC	CASRTGTGEIWEQFF
TRBV28	TRBJ2-3	many	.	15	TGTGCCAGCAGTTTGGTAGGACCCACCCCAGATACGCAGTATTTT	CASSLVGPTPDTQYF
TRBV7-9	TRBJ2-2	many	TRBD1	14	TGTGCCAGCAGGGGACAGGGATTCACCGGGGAGCTGTTTTTT	CASRGQGFTGELFF
TRBV20-1	TRBJ2-5	many	TRBD2	15	TGCAGTGCTAGAATACCGGGACTAGCGGGAGAGACCCAGTACTTC	CSARIPGLAGETQYF
TRBV20-1	TRBJ2-7	many	TRBD1	13	TGCAGTGCTAGTTCGGCAGGGGGCGACGAGCAGTACTTC	CSASSAGGDEQYF
TRBV4-3	TRBJ2-3	many	.	14	TGCGCCAGCAGCCACAACCTCAACACAGATACGCAGTATTTT	CASSHNLNTDTQYF
TRBV19	TRBJ2-1	few	TRBD1	15	TGTGCCAGTAGTATGGGGACAGGGCCTCACGCTGAGCAGTTCTTC	CASSMGTGPHAEQFF
TRBV10-3	TRBJ2-7	many	.	15	TGTGCCATCAGTGAGGGGCCCCCCCCGACCTACGAGCAGTACTTC	CAISEGPPPTYEQYF
TRBV27	TRBJ2-3	few	.	16	TGTGCCAGCAGTTTCCCACAGCGGCCAAGCACAGATACGCAGTATTTT	CASSFPQRPSTDTQYF
TRBV27	TRBJ2-7	many	TRBD2	16	TGTGCCAGCAGTCCCGGGGGGATTAGCGGGGCCTACGAGCAGTACTTC	CASSPGGISGAYEQYF
TRBV5-1	TRBJ2-1	many	TRBD1	14	TGCGCCAGCAGCTTGGGGACAGGGTCCAATGAGCAGTTCTTC	CASSLGTGSNEQFF
TRBV7-2	TRBJ2-3	many	TRBD2	15	TGTGCCAGCAGCTTAGCGGGAGGGCCGTCAGATACGCAGTATTTT	CASSLAGGPSDTQYF
TRBV20-1	TRBJ1-3	many	.	13	TGCAGTACGTCGAGGGAGCTTGGAAACACCATATATTTT	CSTSRELGNTIYF
TRBV12-3/TRBV12-4	TRBJ2-7	many	TRBD1	16	TGTGCCAGCAGTTTACTATGGGGACAGGGAGTAGTCGAGCAGTACTTC	CASSLLWGQGVVEQYF
TRBV29-1	TRBJ2-3	.	TRBD1	15	TGCAGCGTGCGGTTGGGACAGGGGGGGACAGATACGCAGTATTTT	CSVRLGQGGTDTQYF
TRBV15	TRBJ1-2	many	TRBD1	14	TGTGCCACCAGCAGGGTCACAGGGGGCTATGGCTACACCTTC	CATSRVTGGYGYTF
TRBV7-9	TRBJ2-7	many	.	15	TGTGCCAGCAGCCCTAGGGCCCTTGGGGGCTACGAGCAGTACTTC	CASSPRALGGYEQYF
TRBV27	TRBJ2-1	few	TRBD2	13	TGTGCCAGCAGTGCAAACATCGGACTAGCGCGAGAATTC	CASSANIGLAREF
TRBV11-3	TRBJ2-3	many	TRBD2	16	TGTGCCAGCAGCTTAAGTACTAGCGGGAGCACAGATACGCAGTATTTT	CASSLSTSGSTDTQYF
TRBV3-1	TRBJ2-5	many	TRBD1	15	TGTGCCAGCAGCCAAAATGGCCGGGACAGGGGAACACAGTACTTC	CASSQNGRDRGTQYF
TRBV6-5	TRBJ2-5	many	.	13	TGTGCCAGCAGTTACCTCGGTATAGAGACCCAGTACTTC	CASSYLGIETQYF
TRBV28	TRBJ2-7	many	TRBD2	15	TGTGCCAGCAGTTTCGCTGGCGGGAGCTCCTACGAGCAGTACTTC	CASSFAGGSSYEQYF
TRBV12-3/TRBV12-4	TRBJ2-5	many	TRBD2	17	TGTGCCAGCAGTTTCAAGGTCAAACTAGCGGATCAAGAGACCCAGTACTTC	CASSFKVKLADQETQYF
TRBV5-1	TRBJ2-1	many	TRBD2	13	TGCGCCAGCAGCTGGACTAGCTACAATGAGCAGTTCTTC	CASSWTSYNEQFF
TRBV10-3	TRBJ2-1	many	.	12	TGTGCCACCCAGACAGACTACAATGAGCAGTTCTTC	CATQTDYNEQFF